This T cell receptor (beta chain) is from a study of beta chain features in type 1 diabetes. Study at large: There were some 100,000,000 sorted cells examined across all samples. Overall study findings and caveats: Naive, central memory and Treg TCRB repertoires appeared more alike in patients than in healthy donors.

All of the isolated RNA was reverse transcribed, so expressed TCRB transcripts were sequenced. Sequencing was performed with immunoSEQ multiplex PCR; in TCRdb, only in-frame clones are kept and a portion is missing. Altogether 680,000 or so clones are present, roughly 16% being singletons, with the ten largest covering 0.07% to 0.095%. Germline V CDR1 and CDR2: MDHEN, SYDVKM. The CDR3 has 15 amino acids. V lost 2 bases to trimming and J lost 6 bases; unmatched junction nucleotides: 7. A sort by CD45RO/CCR7/CD25/CD127/CD95/CD27 yielded CD4+ naive, central memory, regulatory and stem cell-like memory cells. Sort purity for all populations was recorded as exceeding 98%. This clone has a handful of counts. Antigen: not known.

The TCR comes from a man aged 18 to 29 in good health. V and J are TRBV28 and TRBJ2-7; 10 bases line up with TRBD2. Material: naive CD4+ T cells from blood. The chain's CDR3 is CASSLRLAGVGEQYF. CDR3 bases: TGTGCCAGCAGTTTAAGGCTAGCGGGAGTTGGCGAGCAGTACTTC.